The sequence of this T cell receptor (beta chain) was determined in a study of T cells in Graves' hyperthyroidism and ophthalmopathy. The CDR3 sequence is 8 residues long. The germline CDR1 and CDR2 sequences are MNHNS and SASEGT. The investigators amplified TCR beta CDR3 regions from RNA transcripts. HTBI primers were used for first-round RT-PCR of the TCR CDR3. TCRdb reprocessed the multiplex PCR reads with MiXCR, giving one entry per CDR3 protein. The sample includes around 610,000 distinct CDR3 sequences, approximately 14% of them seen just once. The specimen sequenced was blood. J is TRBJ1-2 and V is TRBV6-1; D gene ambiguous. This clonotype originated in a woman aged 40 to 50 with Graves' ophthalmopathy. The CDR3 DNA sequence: TGTGCGTTACCGGGCTACACCTTC. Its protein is CALPGYTF.